The 22 T cell receptor beta chains reported below all come from one sample, sequenced in a study of control samples from healthy donors and cancer patients. The repertoire was sequenced with immunoSEQ multiplex PCR; TCRdb's copy has only in-frame clones and lacks some. The sample lists 150,000 to 200,000 clones, nearly 90% occurring once. The sequenced material came from blood. The receptors stem from a woman in her forties or fifties in good health.

This chain links TRBV18 with TRBJ2-2, with unresolved D. Germline assignment: CDR1 KGHSH and CDR2 LQKENI. The CDR3 loop spans 13 amino acids. V lost 3 bases and J 3 bases, leaving 5 bases between the germline ends. The CDR3 bases are TGTGCCAGCTCACCCTCTTACACCGGGGAGCTGTTTTTT. It is translated as CASSPSYTGELFF.

This chain joins TRBV7-2 and TRBJ2-1; D gene ambiguous. The germline V gene has CDR1 SGHTA and CDR2 FQGNSA. Trimming pared 3 bases from V and 8 bases from J, leaving 8 bases between. CDR3 length equals 12 residues. The CDR3 bases are TGTGCCAGCAGCTTGGGCAGCCATGAGCAGTTCTTC. It specifies CASSLGSHEQFF. Full variable domain (missing parts from reference TRBV7-2 and TRBJ2-1): GAGVSQSPSNKVTEKGKDVELRCDPISGHTALYWYRQSLGQGLEFLIYFQGNSAPDKSGLPSDRFSAERTGGSVSTLTIQRTQQEDSAVYLCASSLGSHEQFFGPGTRLTVL.

V and J are TRBV7-8 and TRBJ2-1; TRBD2 agrees at 11 bases. CDR3 length: 14 amino acids. J was trimmed by 13 bases and V by 2 bases; bases with no gene match: 7. Germline CDR1 is SGHVS and CDR2 is FQNEAQ. DNA for the CDR3: TGTGCCAGCAGCTTAACCTTTAGCGGGGGGGTTCAGTTCTTC. Translated: CASSLTFSGGVQFF.

The chain is built from TRBV18 and TRBJ1-2, with D possibly matching TRBD1 (5 bases). Germline-derived CDR1 and CDR2 are KGHSH and LQKENI. CDR3 length equals 17 residues. Trimming took 4 bases from V and 3 from J, leaving 21 bases between them. DNA for the CDR3: TGTGCCAGCTCACTGAGGAGTCCAGGGACTACGGACTATGGCTACACCTTC. It yields the protein CASSLRSPGTTDYGYTF.

The gene calls are TRBV7-6 and TRBJ2-5, with 8 bases matching TRBD2. Trimming took 1 base from V and 4 from J; bases not matched to a gene: 5. The CDR3 loop spans 15 amino acids. Germline assignment: CDR1 SGHVS and CDR2 FNYEAQ. CDR3 DNA sequence: TGTGCCAGCAGCTTAGAACGGGCGGGGGGAGAGACCCAGTACTTC. Its protein product is CASSLERAGGETQYF.

The chain employs TRBV7-6 and TRBJ1-1, with no clear D. The CDR3 spans 13 residues. Trimming pared 8 bases from V and 0 bases from J, leaving 10 bases between. Germline V lookup: CDR1 SGHVS, CDR2 FNYEAQ. The DNA of the CDR3 is TGTGCCAGCGCACGCCAAATGAACACTGAAGCTTTCTTT. Residues: CASARQMNTEAFF.

This chain uses TRBV14 with TRBJ2-4; possible D gene TRBD1, 6 bases. Germline V gene sequence: CDR1 SGHDN, CDR2 FVKESK. The CDR3 sequence is 14 residues long. Trimming cost V 1 base and J 8 bases, with 12 bases left between them. The CDR3 DNA sequence: TGTGCCAGCAGCCAAGCGGCAGGGGTCGACATTCAGTACTTC. This gives the protein CASSQAAGVDIQYF. The full variable domain, its missing parts supplied by reference TRBV14 and TRBJ2-4, is EAGVTQFPSHSVIEKGQTVTLRCDPISGHDNLYWYRRVMGKEIKFLLHFVKESKQDESGMPNNRFLAERTGGTYSTLKVQPAELEDSGVYFCASSQAAGVDIQYFGAGTRLSVL.

The chain employs TRBV6-6 and TRBJ2-7; D could derive from TRBD1 or TRBD2 (5 bases each). CDR1 is MNHNY and CDR2 is SVGAGI in the germline V gene (reference sequence). CDR3 length: 16 residues. Trimming cost V 2 bases and J 2 bases, with 16 bases left between them. As DNA, the CDR3 is TGTGCCAGCAGTTACGTATATGGGACGGCCGCCTACGAGCAGTACTTC. It encodes CASSYVYGTAAYEQYF.

The J gene is TRBJ1-3, the V gene TRBV5-4, with a possible D match to TRBD1 (5 bases). V was clipped by 0 bases and J by 0 bases, with 10 bases between them. The CDR3 has 16 residues. Germline assignment: CDR1 SGHNT and CDR2 YYREEE (reference sequence). The chain's CDR3 is CASSLAGGGSGNTIYF. The CDR3 nucleotides read TGTGCCAGCAGCTTGGCGGGCGGGGGCTCTGGAAACACCATATATTTT.

The chain couples TRBV7-3 to TRBJ2-7; D is uncertain. V was cut by 4 bases and J by 2 bases, with 9 bases left in between. Germline V gene data show CDR1 as SGHTA and CDR2 as FQGTGA. CDR3 size: 13 residues. This chain's CDR3 is CASSSRTPYEQYF. In DNA, the CDR3 is TGTGCCAGCAGCTCGCGGACCCCCTACGAGCAGTACTTC.

J is TRBJ1-2 and V is TRBV7-9; TRBD1 agrees at 8 bases. The CDR3 loop spans 12 amino acids. CDR1 and CDR2 from the germline V gene are SEHNR and FQNEAQ (reference sequence). With V trimmed by 2 bases and J by 11 bases, 4 bases remained unmatched. This chain's CDR3 is CASSLQQGEYTF. CDR3 bases: TGTGCCAGCAGCTTACAACAGGGGGAATACACCTTC.

V gene TRBV4-3 combines with J gene TRBJ2-5, with 9 bases matching TRBD1. V trimming: 4 bases; J trimming: 1 base; junction bases outside the gene matches: 4. CDR1 and CDR2 (germline): LGHNA, YSLEER. The CDR3 length is 15 residues. The CDR3 region is CASSPGTGTQETQYF. The CDR3 DNA reads TGCGCCAGCAGCCCCGGGACAGGGACCCAAGAGACCCAGTACTTC.

This clone has just one count. The chain employs TRBV4-3 and TRBJ1-2; perhaps TRBD1 as D (5 bases). V dropped 0 bases and J dropped 8 bases, with 16 bases sitting between them. The germline CDR1 and CDR2 sequences are LGHNA and YSLEER. The CDR3 totals 15 residues. The CDR3, as DNA: TGCGCCAGCAGCCAAGATTTGGGGCTACCTCAAGGCTACACCTTC. This translates into CASSQDLGLPQGYTF.

This chain joins TRBV4-1 and TRBJ2-5; D not resolved. V lost 1 base and J lost 1, with 7 bases in between. CDR3 length: 14 amino acids. Germline V gene data show CDR1 as MGHRA and CDR2 as YSYEKL. The CDR3 sequence: CASSQGRAQETQYF. The DNA of the CDR3 is TGCGCCAGCAGCCAAGGTCGGGCCCAAGAGACCCAGTACTTC.

The chain uses TRBV19 and TRBJ1-6, with 8 bases lining up with TRBD1. The V gene end was trimmed by 10 bases and the J gene end by 3 bases; junction bases not matched to a gene: 11. Germline V gene sequence: CDR1 LNHDA, CDR2 SQIVND (reference sequence). There are 16 residues in the CDR3. The DNA for the CDR3 is TGTGCCACCCGCGCCGGGACAGGTTTCTATAATTCACCCCTCCACTTT. It encodes CATRAGTGFYNSPLHF.

The chain joins TRBV7-8 to TRBJ1-4; D perhaps matches TRBD1 (5 bases). The germline V and J ends were trimmed by 0 bases and 6 bases, with 17 bases remaining between them. The germline V gene has CDR1 SGHVS and CDR2 FQNEAQ. This CDR3 contains 17 residues. CDR3: CASSLAGGRIHYEKLFF. CDR3 nucleotides: TGTGCCAGCAGCTTAGCGGGGGGTAGGATACACTATGAAAAACTGTTTTTT. The complete variable domain, with remaining parts taken from reference TRBV7-8 and TRBJ1-4, reads GAGVSQSPRYKVAKRGQDVALRCDPISGHVSLFWYQQALGQGPEFLTYFQNEAQLDKSGLPSDRFFAERPEGSVSTLKIQRTQQEDSAVYLCASSLAGGRIHYEKLFFGSGTQLSVL.

This clone was counted once. The J gene is TRBJ2-1, the V gene TRBV7-9; 7 nucleotides agree with TRBD2. J gave up 10 bases and V 3 bases, and 9 bases lay outside the gene matches. Per germline, CDR1 SEHNR and CDR2 FQNEAQ (reference sequence). This CDR3 contains 14 residues. The CDR3 loop is CASSLRMAGVEQFF. As DNA, the CDR3 is TGTGCCAGCAGCTTGAGAATGGCGGGAGTAGAGCAGTTCTTC.

The chain links TRBV7-3 to TRBJ1-3; D unclear. Per germline, CDR1 SGHTA and CDR2 FQGTGA. Trimming removed 2 bases at V and 0 bases at J, with 5 bases between. The CDR3 consists of 14 residues. CDR3 DNA: TGTGCCAGCAGCTTAGGGAGCTCTGGAAACACCATATATTTT. Translation gives CASSLGSSGNTIYF.

The chain employs TRBV11-2 and TRBJ1-4; tentative D call: TRBD1 (6 bases). Trimming stripped 1 base from V and 11 bases from J, with 11 bases between. CDR3 length equals 13 residues. Germline V gene sequence: CDR1 SGHAT, CDR2 FQNNGV. This CDR3 reads CASSLAPRGKLFF. DNA for the CDR3: TGTGCCAGCAGCTTAGCTCCTAGGGGGAAACTGTTTTTT.

This chain joins TRBV19 and TRBJ2-5, with 8 bases identical to TRBD2. J was trimmed by 3 bases and V by 1 base; bases with no gene match: 1. CDR3 length equals 14 residues. CDR1 is LNHDA, CDR2 SQIVND, per germline (reference sequence). The CDR3 sequence is CASSIGSGKETQYF. The CDR3 DNA sequence: TGTGCCAGTAGTATAGGTAGCGGGAAAGAGACCCAGTACTTC. Complete variable domain (other parts from reference TRBV19 and TRBJ2-5): DGGITQSPKYLFRKEGQNVTLSCEQNLNHDAMYWYRQDPGQGLRLIYYSQIVNDFQKGDIAEGYSVSREKKESFPLTVTSAQKNPTAFYLCASSIGSGKETQYFGPGTRLLVL.

The chain couples TRBV28 to TRBJ2-3; TRBD2 might be the D (6 bases). From germline, CDR1 is MDHEN and CDR2 SYDVKM. The V gene lost 7 bases and the J gene lost 1 base, with 18 bases spanning the gap. CDR3 length equals 16 residues. The CDR3 loop reads CASIPGVVRGTDTQYF. The CDR3 DNA is TGTGCCAGCATCCCGGGGGTCGTCCGTGGCACAGATACGCAGTATTTT.

This chain links TRBV3-1 (or the pseudogene TRBV3-2) with TRBJ1-3, with D unclear. The germline V gene encodes CDR1 LGHDT and CDR2 YNNKEL (reference sequence). V was clipped by 0 bases and J by 0 bases, with 9 bases between them. There are 16 residues in the CDR3. CDR3 sequence (DNA): TGTGCCAGCAGCCAAGAACTGAGGACCTCTGGAAACACCATATATTTT. Its translation is CASSQELRTSGNTIYF.